The rows below give T cell receptor beta chains drawn from one sample of a study of blood T cell repertoires in COVID-19. Some clones are missing from TCRdb's copy, which holds only in-frame ones; the method was immunoSEQ multiplex PCR. The sample lists 35,000 to 45,000 clones, roughly 90% occurring once. Sequencing was carried out using peripheral blood. Source of these receptors: a man aged 70 or older with active COVID-19. The CDR3 runs from the conserved cysteine through the conserved F or W. Fields, in order: J gene, V gene, CDR3 protein.

j_call: TRBJ1-1
v_call: TRBV11-2
cdr3_aa: CASSYRQGWAEAFF

j_call: TRBJ2-7
v_call: TRBV6-2/TRBV6-3
cdr3_aa: CASSYGGQGFYEQYF

j_call: TRBJ2-7
v_call: TRBV23-1
cdr3_aa: CASPPGWDSSREQYF

j_call: TRBJ2-2
v_call: TRBV5-1
cdr3_aa: CASSFRAGRNTGELFF

j_call: TRBJ1-1
v_call: TRBV2
cdr3_aa: CASSEWGQGSGEAFF

j_call: TRBJ2-1
v_call: TRBV27
cdr3_aa: CASSWGTQIYNEQFF

j_call: TRBJ2-7
v_call: TRBV11-1
cdr3_aa: CASSSRTSEQYF

j_call: TRBJ2-7
v_call: TRBV6-5
cdr3_aa: CASSYYTGGGEQYF

j_call: TRBJ1-2
v_call: TRBV6-5
cdr3_aa: CASTGFRGGALGYTF

j_call: TRBJ1-6
v_call: TRBV5-8
cdr3_aa: CASSYRDRNSPLHF

j_call: TRBJ2-4
v_call: TRBV19
cdr3_aa: CASSTGQYRNVAKNIQYF

j_call: TRBJ1-4
v_call: TRBV19
cdr3_aa: CASSMNRGANEKLFF

j_call: TRBJ1-6
v_call: TRBV18
cdr3_aa: CASSQMTGNNSPLHF

j_call: TRBJ2-1
v_call: TRBV19
cdr3_aa: CATKAGGLGNEQFF

j_call: TRBJ2-3
v_call: TRBV28
cdr3_aa: CASSLPPPKDTQYF

j_call: TRBJ2-3
v_call: TRBV18
cdr3_aa: CASSPLPLGTALSTDTQYF

j_call: TRBJ2-7
v_call: TRBV28
cdr3_aa: CASSLLGGTYEQYF

j_call: TRBJ2-3
v_call: TRBV9
cdr3_aa: CASSPFGDTQYF

j_call: TRBJ2-5
v_call: TRBV7-8
cdr3_aa: CASSSDRLSQETQYF

j_call: TRBJ1-2
v_call: TRBV6-5
cdr3_aa: CASSSTVRNGYTF

j_call: TRBJ1-4
v_call: TRBV11-2
cdr3_aa: CASSPLREWGLFF

j_call: TRBJ2-7
v_call: TRBV2
cdr3_aa: CASSGRQGTHEQYF

j_call: TRBJ2-7
v_call: TRBV3-1/TRBV3-2
cdr3_aa: CASSPYPGSRYYEQYF

j_call: TRBJ2-6
v_call: TRBV19
cdr3_aa: CASSPYRGESSGANVLTF

j_call: TRBJ2-2
v_call: TRBV15
cdr3_aa: CATSSSGGGTGELFF

j_call: TRBJ2-2
v_call: TRBV11-2
cdr3_aa: CASSLQGYTGELFF

j_call: TRBJ2-1
v_call: TRBV5-8
cdr3_aa: CASSSYRGNEQFF

j_call: TRBJ2-5
v_call: TRBV4-2
cdr3_aa: CASSPTGHETQYF

j_call: TRBJ1-6
v_call: TRBV6-5
cdr3_aa: CASSPTRGGSRRLHF

j_call: TRBJ2-3
v_call: TRBV7-9
cdr3_aa: CASSPYQRSTDTQYF

j_call: TRBJ2-1
v_call: TRBV24-1
cdr3_aa: CATSDWNLQAYNEQFF

j_call: TRBJ1-2
v_call: TRBV20-1
cdr3_aa: CSARIDYGYTF

j_call: TRBJ2-7
v_call: TRBV6-2/TRBV6-3
cdr3_aa: CASSLSGSGNEQYF

j_call: TRBJ2-1
v_call: TRBV6-1
cdr3_aa: CASSEHVGAGGLDNEQFF

j_call: TRBJ2-3
v_call: TRBV19
cdr3_aa: CASSKQGPPQYF

j_call: TRBJ2-7
v_call: TRBV11-2
cdr3_aa: CASSLVAGGEEQYF

j_call: TRBJ1-5
v_call: TRBV7-8
cdr3_aa: CASSPGPGQDPNQPQHF

j_call: TRBJ1-1
v_call: TRBV5-1
cdr3_aa: CASRSQGSNTEAFF

j_call: TRBJ1-2
v_call: TRBV5-1
cdr3_aa: CASSLGQGTRYTF

j_call: TRBJ1-1
v_call: TRBV7-2
cdr3_aa: CASSLTGRGLPAEAFF

j_call: TRBJ1-6
v_call: TRBV28
cdr3_aa: CASRSTSPRNSPLHF

j_call: TRBJ2-1
v_call: TRBV6-1
cdr3_aa: CASSEFRAGSYNEQFF

j_call: TRBJ1-5
v_call: TRBV7-9
cdr3_aa: CASSRTGGAGNQPQHF

j_call: TRBJ2-3
v_call: TRBV4-1
cdr3_aa: CASSQSDSLKVPQYF

j_call: TRBJ1-3
v_call: TRBV12-3/TRBV12-4
cdr3_aa: CASSLLSGNTIYF

j_call: TRBJ2-2
v_call: TRBV7-9
cdr3_aa: CASSQPIGGAPTGELFF

j_call: TRBJ2-3
v_call: TRBV5-1
cdr3_aa: CASSLWRASTDTQYF

j_call: TRBJ2-1
v_call: TRBV7-2
cdr3_aa: CASRTTWTSSYNEQFF

j_call: TRBJ1-3
v_call: TRBV5-1
cdr3_aa: CASSFSPGSGNTIYF

j_call: TRBJ2-7
v_call: TRBV4-3
cdr3_aa: CASSLRLEGTSAYEQYF

j_call: TRBJ2-2
v_call: TRBV19
cdr3_aa: CASSIPRLAGGNTGELFF

j_call: TRBJ1-4
v_call: TRBV20-1
cdr3_aa: CSARRLEKLFF

j_call: TRBJ1-2
v_call: TRBV7-9
cdr3_aa: CASSLVGTGIGGYTF

j_call: TRBJ1-2
v_call: TRBV12-3/TRBV12-4
cdr3_aa: CASSFGVNGYTF

j_call: TRBJ1-1
v_call: TRBV7-9
cdr3_aa: CASSLGGTGGAETEAFF